Each of the 2 T cell receptor beta chains below was sequenced from the same sample in a study of cytomegalovirus exposure and HLA in healthy donors. Researchers ran the PCR with 60 Vbeta and 13 Jbeta primers. The table came from immunoSEQ multiplex PCR; TCRdb's copy has only in-frame clones and leaves some out. The sample lists about 180,000 clones; roughly 85% were seen once. Sequenced: PBMCs. The receptors were sampled from a boy aged 2 to 10 in good health and CMV-seronegative.

This rearrangement joins TRBV28 to TRBJ2-1; 10 bases agree with TRBD1. The CDR3 covers 18 residues. The germline V gene encodes CDR1 MDHEN and CDR2 SYDVKM. The J segment lost 8 bases and the V segment lost 3 bases, leaving 16 bases of the junction unmatched. CDR3: CASSFFPLRDRGIDEQFF. In DNA form, the CDR3 reads TGTGCCAGCAGTTTTTTCCCTCTCAGGGACAGGGGTATCGATGAGCAGTTCTTC. The complete variable domain, with remaining parts taken from reference TRBV28 and TRBJ2-1, reads DVKVTQSSRYLVKRTGEKVFLECVQDMDHENMFWYRQDPGLGLRLIYFSYDVKMKEKGDIPEGYSVSREKKERFSLILESASTNQTSMYLCASSFFPLRDRGIDEQFFGPGTRLTVL.

This clone was found once. The chain carries TRBV29-1 and TRBJ2-3; 10 positions match TRBD1. Germline CDR1 SQVTM, CDR2 ANQGSEA. This CDR3 has 14 residues. Trimming at V came to 1 base and at J to 4 bases, leaving 2 bases not matched to a gene. CDR3: CSVEGDRGPDTQYF. The CDR3 coding sequence is TGCAGCGTTGAAGGGGACAGGGGACCAGATACGCAGTATTTT.